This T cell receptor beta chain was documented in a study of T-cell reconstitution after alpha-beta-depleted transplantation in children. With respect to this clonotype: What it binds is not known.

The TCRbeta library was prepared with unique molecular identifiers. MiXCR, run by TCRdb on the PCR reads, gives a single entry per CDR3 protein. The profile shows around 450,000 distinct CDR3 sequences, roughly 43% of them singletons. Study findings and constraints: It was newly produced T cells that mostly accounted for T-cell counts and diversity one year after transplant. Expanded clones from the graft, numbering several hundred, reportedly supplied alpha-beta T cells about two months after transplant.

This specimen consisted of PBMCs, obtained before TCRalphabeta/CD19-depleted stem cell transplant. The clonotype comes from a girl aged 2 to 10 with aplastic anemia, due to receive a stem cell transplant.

The CDR3 sequence is CASISGSSTDTQYF. The CDR3 nucleotides are TGTGCCAGCATAAGCGGCTCTAGCACAGATACGCAGTATTTT. J is TRBJ2-3 and V is TRBV28; D possibly corresponds to TRBD2 (5 bases). CDR1 and CDR2 (germline): MDHEN, SYDVKM. This CDR3 has 14 amino acids. Trimming shortened V by 7 bases and J by 0 bases, and 11 bases separated the two germline ends. The full variable domain, its missing parts supplied by reference TRBV28 and TRBJ2-3, is DVKVTQSSRYLVKRTGEKVFLECVQDMDHENMFWYRQDPGLGLRLIYFSYDVKMKEKGDIPEGYSVSREKKERFSLILESASTNQTSMYLCASISGSSTDTQYFGPGTRLTVL.